Listed here are 9 T cell receptor beta chains from one sample, sequenced in a study of blood T cell repertoires in COVID-19 (dated by TCRdb to 2018 to 2020). The library was built by means of the immunoSEQ multiplex PCR assay. The clones in this table, taken by TCRdb from immuneACCESS, are in-frame only. Not every clone is retained; where verified, under half of the shortfall comes from an unresolved V gene, and the cause of the rest is unknown. Recorded for this sample are about 370,000 clones; approximately 92% of them occurred a single time. 0.95% to 1.1% of the sample goes to the ten largest clones. The specimen was PBMCs or T cells enriched from blood (not recorded which). The receptors were sampled from a man in his late teens or twenties who had recovered from COVID-19.

This chain joins TRBV9 and TRBJ1-6; 8 bases are shared with TRBD1. V trimming: 3 bases; J trimming: 6 bases; junction bases outside the gene matches: 5. The CDR3 is made up of 15 amino acids. CDR1 is SGDLS, CDR2 YYNGEE, per germline. Here the CDR3 reads CASSARDRSNSPLHF. The CDR3 bases are TGTGCCAGCAGCGCAAGGGACAGGAGTAATTCACCCCTCCACTTT.

This rearrangement joins TRBV4-1 to TRBJ1-4; 8 bases agree with TRBD1. J was trimmed by 8 bases and V by 4 bases; bases with no gene match: 12. Per germline, CDR1 MGHRA and CDR2 YSYEKL. The CDR3 spans 16 residues. The CDR3 DNA reads as TGCGCCAGCAGCCCGAAACTCGGACAGGGAGAGGAAAAACTGTTTTTT. It specifies CASSPKLGQGEEKLFF.

A few counts support this clone. The genes are TRBV7-9 and TRBJ1-2; 7 bases map to TRBD1. The CDR3 contains 14 residues. V shed 5 bases, J shed 0 bases, and the junction held 3 bases outside the gene matches. Germline values: CDR1 SEHNR, CDR2 FQNEAQ (reference sequence). This chain's CDR3 is CASSTQGPNYGYTF. CDR3 bases: TGTGCCAGCAGCACACAGGGGCCTAACTATGGCTACACCTTC.

V gene TRBV28 combines with J gene TRBJ2-3; no clear D. Germline V gene lookup returns CDR1 MDHEN and CDR2 SYDVKM. Trimming removed 5 bases at V and 7 bases at J, with 7 bases between. The CDR3 is made up of 11 amino acids. Here the CDR3 DNA reads TGTGCCAGCAGTATTCAATATACGCAGTATTTT. Protein sequence: CASSIQYTQYF. The whole variable domain, filled in from reference TRBV28 and TRBJ2-3, reads DVKVTQSSRYLVKRTGEKVFLECVQDMDHENMFWYRQDPGLGLRLIYFSYDVKMKEKGDIPEGYSVSREKKERFSLILESASTNQTSMYLCASSIQYTQYFGPGTRLTVL.

CDR3 amino acids: CASSAGQGFETQYF. The CDR3 DNA sequence: TGTGCCAGCAGCGCGGGACAGGGGTTTGAGACCCAGTACTTC. The chain carries TRBV5-5 and TRBJ2-5, with 10 bases aligning to TRBD1. CDR1 SGHKS and CDR2 YYEKEE come from the germline V gene (reference sequence). The CDR3 is 14 amino acids. V gave up 4 bases and J gave up 5 bases; unmatched junction bases: 5.

The V call is TRBV7-9, the J call TRBJ2-7, with D hard to call. The V end was cut by 4 bases, the J end by 2 bases, with 15 bases between. Germline CDR1 and CDR2: SEHNR and FQNEAQ (reference sequence). The CDR3 spans 15 residues. In DNA, the CDR3 is TGTGCCAGCAGCTCCCATCGGAGCCCCACCTACGAGCAGTACTTC. Translated: CASSSHRSPTYEQYF.

The rearrangement uses TRBV9 and TRBJ2-1, with D possibly TRBD2 on 6 matching bases. CDR3 length: 13 residues. The germline gives CDR1 SGDLS, CDR2 YYNGEE. V was trimmed by 4 bases and J by 9 bases, leaving 14 bases between them. The CDR3 DNA reads as TGTGCCAGCAGCTCATGGGGGAGGAGTGAGCAGTTCTTC. Its protein is CASSSWGRSEQFF.

A remark on this clone: The germline gene is not matched at one end of the junction; a read error may be the cause. This chain connects TRBV3-1 (or the pseudogene TRBV3-2) to TRBJ1-4; TRBD1 aligns across 7 bases. Germline loops: CDR1 LGHDT, CDR2 YNNKEL (reference sequence). The CDR3 is made up of 16 amino acids. CDR3 sequence reads: CASTQTGAGTNEKLFF. The DNA of the CDR3 is TGTGCCAGCACCCAAACAGGGGCCGGCACTAATGAAAAACTGTTTTTT.

The rearrangement uses TRBV5-1 and TRBJ1-2; TRBD1 matches at 7 bases. Trimming removed 4 bases from V and 6 bases from J; junction bases left unmatched: 18. This CDR3 region has 17 residues. Germline assignment: CDR1 SGHRS and CDR2 YFSETQ. CDR3 nucleotide sequence: TGCGCCAGCAGCACCAACAGGGGTTTTGTCGCCGAAGATGGCTACACCTTC. Amino acid sequence: CASSTNRGFVAEDGYTF.